This T cell receptor beta chain is from a study of shared clonotypes between healthy human individuals. On this clone itself: Different DNA sequences within this sample yield the same CDR3.

Naive CD8 cells comprised CD45RO-negative, CCR7-positively selected cells, excluding terminally differentiated effector memory CD45RA+ cells. The CDR3 is 15 residues long. V was trimmed by 3 bases and J by 0 bases, leaving 9 bases between them. Germline V gene data show CDR1 as MDHEN and CDR2 as SYDVKM. Some clones are missing from TCRdb's copy, which holds only in-frame ones; the method was immunoSEQ multiplex PCR. Altogether approximately 2,000,000 clones are present, around 93% being singletons, with the ten largest covering 1.5% to 2%. The sequencing input was naive CD8+ T cells from PBMCs. The gene calls are TRBV28 and TRBJ2-1; D is unresolved. This receptor was obtained from a man aged 18 to 30 in good health. Some clones in this sample may be carry-over from other donors' samples. The CDR3 DNA reads TGTGCCAGCAGTTTGACCCCTAGCTCCTACAATGAGCAGTTCTTC. Encoded protein: CASSLTPSSYNEQFF.